This entry describes one T cell receptor (beta chain). Which antigen it targets is not known. No much larger clone exists at a distance of one base, and base qualities are not known. This entry is derived from a study of Ad26.COV2.S vaccination and SARS-CoV-2 variants (dated by TCRdb to the early 2020s). Looking at the study overall: The specificity and breadth of SARS-CoV-2-reactive T cell receptors after Ad26.COV2.S vaccination were assessed by TCRbeta repertoire sequencing. A total of 32 samples were included in the TCR-sequenced set, comprising roughly 20 Ad26.COV2.S vaccine recipients, 5 placebo recipients and 8 SARS-CoV-2 convalescent individuals.

The immunoSEQ Assay was used to sequence TCRbeta CDR3 regions. After extraction, genomic DNA underwent amplification by bias-controlled multiplex PCR, followed by high-throughput sequencing. Turning to the authors' computational methods: To quantify the absolute abundance of every unique TCRbeta CDR3 region, sequences were collapsed and filtered. Usable DNA was measured by amplifying reference genes present in all nucleated cells, and TCRbeta template counts were normalized to that usable DNA to estimate T cell fraction. Repertoire TCRs were annotated as SARS-CoV-2-specific when V gene, CDR3 amino acid sequence and J gene were exactly matched to a known reactive TCR set. The reference SARS-CoV-2 TCR set came from MIRA and was filtered for enrichment in COVID-19-positive ImmuneCODE repertoires, removing public or cross-reactive TCRs. Using the MIRA antigens, annotated TCRs were further analysed by specific ORF or by position within an ORF. Breadth was defined as the number of annotated unique rearrangements divided by the total number of unique productive rearrangements, and depth was defined as the summed frequency of the annotated unique rearrangements. Two-sided Wilcoxon rank-sum tests were applied when comparing TCR breadth between groups. TCRdb holds this immuneACCESS table with in-frame rearrangements only. Some clones are missing; in checked studies, unresolved V genes explain under half, and the rest has no known cause. The V and J calls and the clone size are those of that table, but D and trimming were determined from the DNA. Recorded for this sample are 150,000 to 200,000 clones; around nine tenths of them occurred a single time. The top ten hold 5.5% to 6% of the sample.

Per the publication, the time point label means: individuals recovered from natural SARS-CoV-2 infection. The CDR3 measures 14 amino acids from cysteine to phenylalanine. Here the CDR3 DNA is all that survives: 42 bases in frame from base 1. Cut back by 4 bases and 0 bases, the V and J ends lie 9 bases apart. The germline V gene (reference sequence) supplies CDR1 LNHDA and CDR2 SQIVND. What the work shows at the level of the full study, not this receptor alone: Compared with placebo recipients, Ad26.COV2.S recipients showed higher spike-specific TCR breadth (P = 0.0014). The authors noted that total T cell responses may have been underestimated by the TCR breadth and depth analyses. Comparable non-spike TCR breadth was observed between vaccine and placebo recipients, consistent with only spike being contained in the vaccine. After vaccination, spike-specific CD8+ and CD4+ T cell responses were reported to show substantial breadth.

The sequence derives from a human donor who had recovered from COVID-19. The sequences come from peripheral blood, collected after recovery from COVID-19. The V and J segments used are TRBV19 and TRBJ1-2; matching of 5 bases hints at TRBD1 as the D gene. The bases read TGTGCCAGTAGTACTCGACAGCCTAACTATGGCTACACCTTC. Protein translation: CASSTRQPNYGYTF.